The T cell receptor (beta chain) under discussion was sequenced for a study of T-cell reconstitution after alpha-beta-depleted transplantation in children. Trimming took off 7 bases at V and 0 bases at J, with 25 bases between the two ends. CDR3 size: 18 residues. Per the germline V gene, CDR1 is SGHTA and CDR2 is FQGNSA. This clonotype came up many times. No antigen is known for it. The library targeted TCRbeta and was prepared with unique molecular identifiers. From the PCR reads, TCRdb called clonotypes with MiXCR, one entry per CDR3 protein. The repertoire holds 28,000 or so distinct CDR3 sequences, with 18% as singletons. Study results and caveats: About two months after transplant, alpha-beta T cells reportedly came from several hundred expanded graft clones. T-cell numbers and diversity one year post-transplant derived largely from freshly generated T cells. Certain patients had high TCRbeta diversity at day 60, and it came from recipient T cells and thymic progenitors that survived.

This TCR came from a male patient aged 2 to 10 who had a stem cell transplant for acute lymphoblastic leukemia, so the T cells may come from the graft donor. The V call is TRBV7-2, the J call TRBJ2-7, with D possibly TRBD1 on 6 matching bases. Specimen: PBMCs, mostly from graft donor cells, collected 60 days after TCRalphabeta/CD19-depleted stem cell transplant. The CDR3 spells CASNSVVQGSSHSYEQYF. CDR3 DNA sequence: TGTGCCAGCAACTCCGTGGTACAGGGTAGTTCCCACTCCTACGAGCAGTACTTC.